These 2 T cell receptor beta chains originate from one sample sequenced in a study of T-cell memory formation after mild COVID-19. One entry per CDR3 protein, called by TCRdb with MiXCR from the 5' RACE reads. The top ten hold roughly 8% of the sample, which has around 450,000 distinct CDR3 sequences, around 19% seen once. Sequenced input: PBMCs or a T cell subset sorted from them (not recorded which). The receptor set was obtained from an adult woman who had mild COVID-19 (a few samples of this study predate the infection). Cell type and time point are not known.

The chain combines TRBV7-3 with TRBJ2-1; the match to TRBD2 covers 12 bases. V dropped 2 bases and J dropped 1; count of bases not matched to a gene: 6. The CDR3 sequence is 18 residues long. Germline V lookup: CDR1 SGHTA, CDR2 FQGTGA. The CDR3: CASSLSSGGARSYNEQFF. The CDR3 bases are TGTGCCAGCAGCTTATCTAGCGGGGGGGCCAGGTCCTACAATGAGCAGTTCTTC.

This clonotype was picked up a small number of times. This chain links TRBV10-3 with TRBJ1-6; the D is unclear. V lost 10 bases and J 5 bases, leaving 21 bases between the germline ends. Germline V gives CDR1 ENHRY, CDR2 SYGVKD. The CDR3 sequence is 16 residues long. As DNA, the CDR3 is TGTGCCAGCAAACCCCGGAACGTGGGGAATAATTCACCCCTCCACTTT. Protein: CASKPRNVGNNSPLHF.